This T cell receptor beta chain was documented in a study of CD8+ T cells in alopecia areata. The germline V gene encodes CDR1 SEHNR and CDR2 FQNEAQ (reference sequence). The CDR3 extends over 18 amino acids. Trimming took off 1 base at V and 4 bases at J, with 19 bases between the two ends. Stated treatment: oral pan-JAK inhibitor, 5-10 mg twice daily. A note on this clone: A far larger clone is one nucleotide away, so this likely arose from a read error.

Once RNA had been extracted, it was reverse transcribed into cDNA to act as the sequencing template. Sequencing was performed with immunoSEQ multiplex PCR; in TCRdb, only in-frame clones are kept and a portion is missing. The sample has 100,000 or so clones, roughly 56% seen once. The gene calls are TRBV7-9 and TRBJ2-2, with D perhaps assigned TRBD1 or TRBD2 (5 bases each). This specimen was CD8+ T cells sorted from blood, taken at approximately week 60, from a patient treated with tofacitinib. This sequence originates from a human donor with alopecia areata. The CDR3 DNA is TGTGCCAGCAGCTTAGGGCGGCCTCTGTCGGGACCCACCGGGGAGCTGTTTTTT. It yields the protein CASSLGRPLSGPTGELFF. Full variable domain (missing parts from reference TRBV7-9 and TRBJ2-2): DTGVSQNPRHKITKRGQNVTFRCDPISEHNRLYWYRQTLGQGPEFLTYFQNEAQLEKSRLLSDRFSAERPKGSFSTLEIQRTEQGDSAMYLCASSLGRPLSGPTGELFFGEGSRLTVL.